Presented here are 31 T cell receptor beta chains from one specimen sequenced in a study of T-cell memory formation after mild COVID-19. One entry per CDR3 protein results from TCRdb running MiXCR on the 5' RACE reads. The sample lists about 290,000 distinct CDR3 sequences; 15% to 20% were seen once. Sequenced sample: PBMCs or a T cell subset sorted from them (not recorded which). The receptor set was obtained from a young man who had mild COVID-19 (a few samples of this study predate the infection). Cell type and time point are not known.

This chain links TRBV20-1 with TRBJ1-5; D gene uncertain. V shed 0 bases and J shed 4 bases, with 16 bases lying between them. The CDR3 is 16 residues long. The germline V gene has CDR1 DFQATT and CDR2 SNEGSKA (reference sequence). The DNA for the CDR3 is TGCAGTGCTAGAGATTCCGACAAGCACCGAAATCAGCCCCAGCATTTT. Translating gives CSARDSDKHRNQPQHF.

This clonotype was counted a few times. CDR3: CASSLLSGAITGELFF. The CDR3 DNA reads TGCGCCAGCAGCTTGTTGTCGGGGGCCATCACCGGGGAGCTGTTTTTT. The chain is built from TRBV5-1 and TRBJ2-2; the D call may be TRBD1 or TRBD2 (6 bases each). CDR3 length: 16 residues. Germline V gene lookup returns CDR1 SGHRS and CDR2 YFSETQ. V lost 1 base and J lost 4, with 14 bases in between.

This clonotype showed up just a few times. The rearrangement links TRBV2 to TRBJ2-2, with D unresolved. The CDR3 is made up of 14 amino acids. Germline values: CDR1 SNHLY, CDR2 FYNNEI. Trimming took 8 bases from V and 7 from J, leaving 17 bases between them. The CDR3 DNA follows: TGTGCCAGCTTATACCAGGAGATAATCGGGGAGCTGTTTTTT. It specifies CASLYQEIIGELFF.

CDR3 protein: CASSLQGVHTDTQYF. CDR3 DNA sequence: TGTGCCAGCAGTCTACAGGGGGTCCACACAGATACGCAGTATTTT. V is TRBV6-5 and J is TRBJ2-3, with 8 bases aligning to TRBD1. Trimming cost V 5 bases and J 2 bases; bases outside gene matches: 6. Germline loops: CDR1 MNHEY, CDR2 SVGAGI. The CDR3 totals 15 residues.

The chain has TRBV10-3 and TRBJ2-3; the D is unclear. CDR3 length equals 15 residues. V was shortened by 8 bases and J by 5 bases, with 20 bases between the two germline ends. The germline V gene has CDR1 ENHRY and CDR2 SYGVKD. CDR3 DNA: TGTGCCATCCTAGATAGGGTGGGTCCCCAAGATACGCAGTATTTT. This sequence encodes CAILDRVGPQDTQYF.

This clonotype was counted between two and nine times. This sequence joins TRBV5-1 and TRBJ2-3; D gene ambiguous. The CDR3 is 13 amino acids. V shed 6 bases and J shed 6 bases, with 14 bases lying between them. Germline lookup yields CDR1 SGHRS and CDR2 YFSETQ. Here the CDR3 reads CASTPARVDTQYF. In nucleotides, the CDR3 is TGCGCCAGCACCCCCGCCCGGGTGGATACGCAGTATTTT.

This clonotype was counted a few times. V is TRBV10-3 and J is TRBJ2-7; D gene unclear. CDR1 is ENHRY, CDR2 SYGVKD, per germline. Trimming removed 8 bases at V and 4 bases at J, with 18 bases between. The CDR3 spans 14 residues. CDR3 nucleotide sequence: TGTGCCATCCGACCGGCCTCGGCGGCGTACGAGCAGTACTTC. It codes for CAIRPASAAYEQYF.

This chain uses TRBV6-5 with TRBJ1-4; the D is unclear. V lost 0 bases to trimming and J lost 7 bases, with 6 bases between them. Germline V gives CDR1 MNHEY, CDR2 SVGAGI. This CDR3 comprises 13 residues. CDR3 in amino acids: CASSYSPGEKLFF. In DNA, the CDR3 is TGTGCCAGCAGTTACTCGCCGGGTGAAAAACTGTTTTTT.

This chain links TRBV20-1 with TRBJ1-5; D possibly corresponds to TRBD1 (5 bases). The CDR3 totals 13 residues. The V end lost 4 bases, the J end lost 2 bases, and 9 bases lay between the germline ends. Germline assignment: CDR1 DFQATT and CDR2 SNEGSKA (reference sequence). The CDR3 loop reads CSAMGVRNQPQHF. The CDR3 DNA follows: TGCAGTGCTATGGGGGTTCGCAATCAGCCCCAGCATTTT.

This clonotype was seen only a few times. The V gene is TRBV3-1, the J gene TRBJ2-2; D is possibly TRBD1 (6 bases). V was trimmed by 4 bases and J by 6 bases, leaving 15 bases between them. The CDR3 sequence is 15 residues long. Germline V gene data show CDR1 as LGHDT and CDR2 as YNNKEL (reference sequence). CDR3 nucleotide sequence: TGTGCCAGCAGCCTGACAGGAGCTCGGGCCGGGGAGCTGTTTTTT. It codes for CASSLTGARAGELFF.

This clonotype showed up just a few times. The chain joins TRBV28 to TRBJ1-2; 9 bases agree with TRBD1. The length of the CDR3 is 13 residues. Unmatched junction bases numbered 6, after V lost 5 bases and J lost 8 bases. Germline assignment: CDR1 MDHEN and CDR2 SYDVKM. Written as DNA, the CDR3 is TGTGCCAGCAGTGAACAGGGGGCGCTCGGCTACACCTTC. Amino acids: CASSEQGALGYTF.

CDR3 in amino acids: CSVAQIGNTIYF. The CDR3 region has the DNA TGCAGCGTTGCACAGATTGGAAACACCATATATTTT. The chain links TRBV29-1 to TRBJ1-3; D remains ambiguous. The CDR3 covers 12 residues. Germline CDR1 reads SQVTM; CDR2 reads ANQGSEA. V lost 4 bases, J lost 3 bases, and 7 bases lay in between.

This clonotype was seen more than once but under ten times. The chain links TRBV5-1 to TRBJ2-3; 7 positions match TRBD2. The J segment lost 4 bases and the V segment lost 4 bases, leaving 12 bases of the junction unmatched. The CDR3 runs to 16 residues. Germline CDR1 reads SGHRS; CDR2 reads YFSETQ. The CDR3 protein is CASSPALYGRADTQYF. DNA of the CDR3: TGCGCCAGCAGCCCAGCACTGTATGGGAGGGCAGATACGCAGTATTTT.

The chain has TRBV7-3 and TRBJ1-3; D not resolved. The V gene's germline CDR1 is SGHTA and CDR2 FQGTGA. V lost 5 bases and J lost 2, with 7 bases in between. The length of the CDR3 is 13 residues. CDR3 bases: TGTGCCAGCAGCAGCGACACTGGAAACACCATATATTTT. Amino acid sequence: CASSSDTGNTIYF.

The chain is built from TRBV6-6 and TRBJ1-1; the D gene is possibly TRBD1 (6 bases). The CDR3 is made up of 17 amino acids. Germline V CDR1 and CDR2: MNHNY, SVGAGI (reference sequence). V was pared by 5 bases and J by 1 base, with 20 bases between. CDR3 in amino acids: CASSPGTGTGWNTEAFF. CDR3 bases: TGTGCCAGCAGTCCCGGCACAGGGACCGGCTGGAACACTGAAGCTTTCTTT.

This clonotype occurred a few times. The V gene is TRBV12-3 or TRBV12-4, the J gene TRBJ2-7, with D perhaps TRBD2 (6 bases). Trimming shortened V by 1 base and J by 4 bases, and 11 bases separated the two germline ends. The CDR3 has 14 amino acids. The CDR3 reads CASSLGGVEYEQYF. As DNA, the CDR3 is TGTGCCAGCAGTTTAGGGGGGGTCGAATACGAGCAGTACTTC.

This chain joins TRBV15 and TRBJ2-5, with D maybe TRBD2 (5 bases). The CDR3 is 13 residues long. Per germline, CDR1 LNHNV and CDR2 YYDKDF (reference sequence). With 4 bases removed from V and 10 bases from J, the gap between germline ends came to 16 bases. CDR3 sequence (DNA): TGTGCCACCAGCACTCCCGGGAAGATTCACCAGTACTTC. This encodes CATSTPGKIHQYF. Based on the CDR3 plus reference TRBV15 and TRBJ2-5, the full variable domain is DAMVIQNPRYQVTQFGKPVTLSCSQTLNHNVMYWYQQKSSQAPKLLFHYYDKDFNNEADTPDNFQSRRPNTSFCFLDIRSPGLGDTAMYLCATSTPGKIHQYFGPGTRLLVL.

This clonotype was observed a few times. The gene calls are TRBV4-2 and TRBJ2-5, with TRBD1 as a possible D gene (5 bases). This CDR3 is 15 amino acids long. Germline V gene sequence: CDR1 LGHNA, CDR2 YNFKEQ. Deletions cut 0 bases from V and 3 bases from J, with 11 bases between. The CDR3 region has the DNA TGTGCCAGCAGCCAAGATGGAGACAGAAAAGAGACCCAGTACTTC. Protein sequence: CASSQDGDRKETQYF.

The rearrangement uses TRBV5-1 and TRBJ2-2, with unresolved D. V was cut by 7 bases and J by 9 bases, with 13 bases left in between. This CDR3 has 12 amino acids. CDR1 and CDR2 (germline): SGHRS, YFSETQ. The CDR3 coding sequence is TGCGCCAGCCGGACGGATTCTCGGGAGCTGTTTTTT. Protein: CASRTDSRELFF. The variable domain in full, completed from reference TRBV5-1 and TRBJ2-2, reads KAGVTQTPRYLIKTRGQQVTLSCSPISGHRSVSWYQQTPGQGLQFLFEYFSETQRNKGNFPGRFSGRQFSNSRSEMNVSTLELGDSALYLCASRTDSRELFFGEGSRLTVL.

This clonotype has more than one count but fewer than ten. The V call is TRBV6-5, the J call TRBJ1-1; possibly TRBD1 for D (6 bases). The V and J ends lost 6 bases and 5 bases respectively, with 10 bases between them. The CDR3 has 12 residues. Per the germline V gene, CDR1 is MNHEY and CDR2 is SVGAGI. CDR3 sequence reads: CASSKDRTEAFF. CDR3 coding DNA: TGTGCCAGCAGCAAAGACAGGACTGAAGCTTTCTTT.

The chain combines TRBV13 with TRBJ2-1; D might be TRBD1 or TRBD2, each matching 5 bases. The V end lost 3 bases, the J end lost 6 bases, and 9 bases lay between the germline ends. Germline V gene sequence: CDR1 PRHDT, CDR2 FYEKMQ (reference sequence). There are 13 residues in the CDR3. CDR3 amino acids: CASSFRDGNEQFF. The DNA of the CDR3 is TGTGCCAGCAGCTTCCGGGACGGCAATGAGCAGTTCTTC.

This chain links TRBV6-5 with TRBJ1-5, with D uncertain. Trimming shortened V by 4 bases and J by 7 bases, and 17 bases separated the two germline ends. The CDR3 totals 15 residues. Germline V gene data show CDR1 as MNHEY and CDR2 as SVGAGI. CDR3 protein: CASSSRTSRGQPQHF. CDR3 DNA sequence: TGTGCCAGCAGTTCCCGGACCTCAAGAGGCCAGCCCCAGCATTTT.

This clonotype was counted ten times or more. V and J are TRBV6-1 and TRBJ2-7; D is unresolved. In germline, CDR1 is MNHNS, CDR2 SASEGT. The CDR3 length is 13 residues. With 2 bases removed from V and 1 base from J, the gap between germline ends came to 6 bases. This chain's CDR3 is CASSELGSYEQYF. CDR3 sequence (DNA): TGTGCCAGCAGTGAACTGGGTTCCTACGAGCAGTACTTC.

This clonotype was recorded at least ten times. This rearrangement joins TRBV15 to TRBJ2-1, with 8 bases matching TRBD2. V lost 6 bases to trimming and J lost 2 bases; unmatched junction nucleotides: 6. This CDR3 comprises 15 residues. Looked up from germline, CDR1 is LNHNV and CDR2 is YYDKDF (reference sequence). CDR3 sequence reads: CATSSGGAPYNEQFF. The CDR3 DNA reads TGTGCCACCAGTTCCGGGGGGGCCCCCTACAATGAGCAGTTCTTC.

V and J are TRBV6-2 or TRBV6-3 and TRBJ1-5, with D tentatively TRBD1 (5 bases). V was cut by 7 bases and J by 4 bases, with 14 bases left in between. The CDR3 length is 14 residues. Germline V gene sequence: CDR1 MNHEY, CDR2 SVGEGT. CDR3 nucleotides: TGTGCCAGCACCCTAACTGAGGGGAATCAGCCCCAGCATTTT. This encodes CASTLTEGNQPQHF.

This clonotype was seen only a few times. CDR3 sequence reads: CASSQGSNRGDEQYF. The CDR3 nucleotides read TGTGCCAGCAGCCAAGGGTCGAACAGGGGGGACGAGCAGTACTTC. The J gene is TRBJ2-7, the V gene TRBV3-1, with TRBD1 matching 8 bases. Germline CDR1 and CDR2: LGHDT and YNNKEL (reference sequence). There are 15 residues in the CDR3. Unmatched junction bases numbered 7, after V lost 1 base and J lost 5 bases.

This clonotype has more than one count but fewer than ten. The rearrangement uses TRBV11-2 and TRBJ2-7, with 8 positions matching TRBD1. V was clipped by 7 bases and J by 4 bases; unmatched bases: 12. Germline V gives CDR1 SGHAT, CDR2 FQNNGV. The CDR3 has 15 residues. The CDR3 loop reads CASTRTGSPAYEQYF. CDR3 DNA sequence: TGTGCCAGCACCAGGACAGGGTCACCGGCTTACGAGCAGTACTTC.

This clonotype was found many times. This chain joins TRBV12-3 or TRBV12-4 and TRBJ2-5; 10 bases map to TRBD2. After removal of 5 bases from V and 3 bases from J, the junction contained 3 bases not matched to a gene. The CDR3 is 14 residues long. The CDR3, as DNA: TGTGCCAGCAGTCCCACTAGCGGGGAAGAGACCCAGTACTTC. Its translation: CASSPTSGEETQYF.

This clonotype was detected many times. The chain is built from TRBV6-6 and TRBJ2-3; 9 bases map to TRBD1. The germline V gene encodes CDR1 MNHNY and CDR2 SVGAGI (reference sequence). Trimming removed 6 bases from V and 14 bases from J; junction bases left unmatched: 9. The CDR3 contains 12 residues. CDR3 coding DNA: TGTGCCAGCAGGTCCCTGGGGACAGGGACGTATTTT. Translation: CASRSLGTGTYF.

The sample holds a few counts of this clonotype. The chain has TRBV6-2 or TRBV6-3 and TRBJ2-2, with D perhaps matching TRBD1 (5 bases). The CDR3 has 20 amino acids. Between the trimmed V and J ends, which lost 2 bases and 3 bases, there was a span of 25 bases. Germline CDR1 reads MNHEY; CDR2 reads SVGEGT. CDR3 sequence reads: CASSYPGSTRTQGDTGELFF. Written as DNA, the CDR3 is TGTGCCAGCAGTTACCCGGGCAGTACCCGGACACAAGGGGACACCGGGGAGCTGTTTTTT.

There are a few counts of this clonotype. This sequence joins TRBV5-1 and TRBJ2-5; 8 bases agree with TRBD2. The ends lost 3 bases at V and 3 bases at J; junction bases unmatched: 7. CDR1 is SGHRS, CDR2 YFSETQ, per germline. There are 15 residues in the CDR3. The DNA for the CDR3 is TGCGCCAGCAGCTCCTTGGCGGGGGGTAAAGAGACCCAGTACTTC. It codes for CASSSLAGGKETQYF.